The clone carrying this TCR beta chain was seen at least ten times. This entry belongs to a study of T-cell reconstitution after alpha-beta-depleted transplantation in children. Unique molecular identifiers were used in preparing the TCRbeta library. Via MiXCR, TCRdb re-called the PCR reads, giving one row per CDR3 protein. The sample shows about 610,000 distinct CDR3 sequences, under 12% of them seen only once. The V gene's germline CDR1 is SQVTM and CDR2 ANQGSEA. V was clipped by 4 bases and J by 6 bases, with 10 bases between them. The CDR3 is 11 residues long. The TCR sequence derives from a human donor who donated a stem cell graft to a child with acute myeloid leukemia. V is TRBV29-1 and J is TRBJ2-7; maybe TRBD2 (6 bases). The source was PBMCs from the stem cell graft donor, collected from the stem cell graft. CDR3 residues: CSVGGVGEQYF. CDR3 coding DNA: TGCAGCGTTGGGGGGGTAGGCGAGCAGTACTTC.